This TCR beta chain was retrieved from a study of circulating tumor DNA in untreated peripheral T-cell lymphoma listed by TCRdb under 2021. To find tumor-specific TCR clonotypes, researchers sequenced baseline tumor tissue that had been collected prior to treatment. Next-generation sequencing of T-cell receptor sequences was used to monitor peripheral T-cell lymphoma patients receiving frontline treatment on a trial. The method was the immunoSEQ multiplex PCR assay. TCRdb stores this immuneACCESS table with in-frame sequences only. Part of the clones is absent; in the studies checked, under half of the shortfall reflects unresolved V genes, and no reason is known for the rest. The sample table records 1,500 to 2,000 clones; around 87% of these occur just once. The ten largest clones add up to roughly 67% of the sample. Results the study describes overall, beyond this receptor: Tumor-specific clonotypes were identified in just over 75% of patients, from less than 90% of baseline tissues and around 71% of baseline serum samples.

To note about this clone: The antigen it recognizes is unknown. Per-base quality was not reported, and no clone a single base away is much larger than it.

Taken from cysteine to phenylalanine, the CDR3 has 13 residues. Of the read, only the CDR3 DNA is kept; its 39 bases are in frame from base 1. V lost 3 bases and J lost 5 bases; the stretch between them is 10 bases long. The germline V gene (reference sequence) yields LNHDA for CDR1 and SQIVND for CDR2. This receptor was taken from a human donor with peripheral T-cell lymphoma. Source material: tumor tissue. The chain links TRBV19 with TRBJ1-1, with no confidently assigned D gene. At the DNA level, the sequence is TGTGCCAGTAGTATGGTCTCGGGAACTGAAGCTTTCTTT. Translated, it gives CASSMVSGTEAFF.